The entry below describes one T cell receptor beta chain. First-strand cDNA used TRAV- and TRBV-specific primers, covering alpha and beta chains. A 20-cycle PCR with a constant-region primer and V-primer adapter amplified TCRs. TCRdb used MiXCR to reprocess the reads, holding one entry per CDR3 protein. The sample comprises tens of thousands of distinct CDR3 sequences, under 9.5% of which are singletons, and under 1.1% rests with the top ten. V was clipped by 5 bases and J by 4 bases, with 12 bases between them. This CDR3 is 13 amino acids long. Per the germline V gene, CDR1 is SGDLS and CDR2 is YYNGEE. This record comes from a study of low-dose radiotherapy and immunotherapy resistance in tumors. Turning to the study itself: Every two weeks, cyclophosphamide 200 mg/m2 was infused one day before radiation plus immunotherapy.

Time point noted: before trial treatment. Treatment of the donors consisted of nivolumab and ipilimumab (plus aspirin, low-dose cyclophosphamide and low-dose radiotherapy). The J gene is TRBJ2-5, the V gene TRBV9; a weak D match, TRBD2 (7 bases). The receptor's source is a male donor with prostate cancer. Sequencing used PBMCs, obtained before treatment. This chain's CDR3 is CASSSGGVETQYF. CDR3 nucleotides: TGTGCCAGCAGTTCGGGGGGCGTAGAGACCCAGTACTTC.